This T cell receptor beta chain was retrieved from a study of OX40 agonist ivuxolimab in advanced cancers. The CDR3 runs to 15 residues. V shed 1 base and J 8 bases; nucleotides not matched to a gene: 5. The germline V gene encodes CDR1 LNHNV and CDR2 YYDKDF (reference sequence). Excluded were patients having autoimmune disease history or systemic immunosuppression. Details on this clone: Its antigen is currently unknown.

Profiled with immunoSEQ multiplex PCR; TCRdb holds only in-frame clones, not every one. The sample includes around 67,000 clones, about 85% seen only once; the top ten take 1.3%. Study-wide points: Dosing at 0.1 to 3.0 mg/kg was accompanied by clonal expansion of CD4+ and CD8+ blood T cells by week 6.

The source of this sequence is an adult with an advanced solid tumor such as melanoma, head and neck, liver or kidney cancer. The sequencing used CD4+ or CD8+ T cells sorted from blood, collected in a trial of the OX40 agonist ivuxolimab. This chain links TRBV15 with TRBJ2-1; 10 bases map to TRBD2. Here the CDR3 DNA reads TGTGCCACCAGCAGAGGAGTAGCGGGAGGACATGAGCAGTTCTTC. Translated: CATSRGVAGGHEQFF.